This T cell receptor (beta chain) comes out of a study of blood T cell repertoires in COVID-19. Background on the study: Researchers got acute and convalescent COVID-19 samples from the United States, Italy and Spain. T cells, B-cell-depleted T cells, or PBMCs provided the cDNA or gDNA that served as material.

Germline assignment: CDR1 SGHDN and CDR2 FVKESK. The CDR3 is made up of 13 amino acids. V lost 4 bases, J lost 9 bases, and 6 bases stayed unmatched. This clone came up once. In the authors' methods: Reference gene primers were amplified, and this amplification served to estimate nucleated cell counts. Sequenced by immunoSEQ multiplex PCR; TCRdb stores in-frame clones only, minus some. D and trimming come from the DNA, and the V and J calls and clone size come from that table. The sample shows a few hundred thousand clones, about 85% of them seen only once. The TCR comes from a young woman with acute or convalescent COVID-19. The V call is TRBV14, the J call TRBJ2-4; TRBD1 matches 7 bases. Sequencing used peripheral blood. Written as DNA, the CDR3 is TGTGCCAGCAGCCCAGGACAGGCGGGCATTCAGTACTTC. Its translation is CASSPGQAGIQYF.